This TCR beta chain was documented in a study of T-cell memory formation after mild COVID-19. Study background: Clustering of TCRs was largely donor specific.

TCRdb independently ran MiXCR on the 5' RACE reads; one entry per CDR3 protein. This sample has about 440,000 distinct CDR3 sequences; roughly 20% occur once, and the top ten carry approximately 8.1%. Notes on the study in general: Contracting clones, day 15 to 85, had balanced CD4/CD8, and later expanders favored CD4+. Prior to infection, memory already included some responding clones, suggesting cross-reactive memory joined.

Per the germline V gene, CDR1 is SGHVS and CDR2 is FQNEAQ. V gave up 6 bases and J gave up 0 bases, with 11 bases separating them. There are 14 residues in the CDR3. Regarding this clonotype: No antigen is known for it.

The sequencing input was PBMCs or a T cell subset sorted from them (not recorded which). This TCR was recovered from an adult woman who had mild COVID-19 (a few samples of this study predate the infection). Cell type and time point are not known. The chain is built from TRBV7-8 and TRBJ2-5; D might be TRBD2 (6 bases). CDR3 in amino acids: CASRTLAYQETQYF. The CDR3 nucleotides read TGTGCCAGCAGAACCCTAGCGTACCAAGAGACCCAGTACTTC.